The rows below give T cell receptor beta chains drawn from one sample of a study of shared clonotypes between healthy human individuals. Profiled with immunoSEQ multiplex PCR; TCRdb holds only in-frame clones, not every one. The sample contains a few hundred thousand clones, roughly 97% of which appear only once. The sample comprised naive CD4+ T cells sorted from blood. The origin of the receptors is a woman aged 25-40 years in good health. CDR3s leave out the opening cysteine and the closing phenylalanine or tryptophan.

V gene	J gene	CDR3 protein
TRBV21-1	TRBJ2-7	ASTRCKRAGEHEQY
TRBV28	TRBJ2-7	ASSLGTLTYEQY
TRBV30	TRBJ2-4	AWSVGGLAAIKNIQY
TRBV28	TRBJ2-7	ASSKNAGFYEQY
TRBV6-5	TRBJ2-3	ASSYGHGTDTQY
TRBV5-1	TRBJ1-6	ASSLVQDNSPLH
TRBV5-6	TRBJ1-1	ASSSGQGVGEAF
TRBV7-2	.	ASSLAGTVYEQY
TRBV19	TRBJ2-1	ASRPLSSMSGSSYNEQF
TRBV7-6	TRBJ2-5	ASSLLAGGPETQY
TRBV19	TRBJ2-3	ASSPNRGWTDTQY